These 26 T cell receptor beta chains came from one sample sequenced in a study of CD8 T cells in ankylosing spondylitis. TCRdb used MiXCR to reprocess the 5' RACE reads, holding one entry per CDR3 protein. The sample holds more than 30,000 distinct CDR3 sequences; approximately 11% are singletons and the top ten take 20%. The sample comprised synovial fluid, either unsorted or a sorted T cell fraction (not recorded which). The source is a male donor with ankylosing spondylitis.

This clonotype occurred a few times. J is TRBJ2-1 and V is TRBV15; D uncertain. Looked up from germline, CDR1 is LNHNV and CDR2 is YYDKDF (reference sequence). The CDR3 contains 14 residues. Trimming took off 0 bases at V and 5 bases at J, with 8 bases between the two ends. CDR3 nucleotide sequence: TGTGCCACCAGCAGAGATTTCCCAAACAATGAGCAGTTCTTC. Its protein product is CATSRDFPNNEQFF.

This clonotype was counted many times. The chain uses TRBV4-2 and TRBJ1-2; D is undetermined. From germline, CDR1 is LGHNA and CDR2 YNFKEQ. CDR3 length equals 13 residues. V shed 1 base and J shed 3 bases, with 6 bases lying between them. CDR3 loop: CASSQGSDYGYTF. CDR3 coding DNA: TGTGCCAGCAGCCAAGGTTCAGACTATGGCTACACCTTC.

Ten or more counts support this clonotype. The chain combines TRBV25-1 with TRBJ2-7, with D unresolved. This CDR3 contains 11 residues. Trimming shortened V by 6 bases and J by 3 bases, and 6 bases separated the two germline ends. Germline-derived CDR1 and CDR2 are MGHDK and SYGVNS. CDR3 sequence: CASRFLYEQYF. CDR3 DNA sequence: TGTGCCAGCAGGTTTCTCTACGAGCAGTACTTC.

This clonotype occurred many times. V usage is TRBV7-9 and J usage is TRBJ2-1, with TRBD1 matching over 7 bases. J gave up 14 bases and V 4 bases, and 8 bases lay outside the gene matches. CDR3 length equals 12 residues. Germline-derived CDR1 and CDR2 are SEHNR and FQNEAQ (reference sequence). The CDR3 spells CASSWTGDSKFF. Written as DNA, the CDR3 is TGTGCCAGCAGCTGGACAGGAGATTCGAAGTTCTTC. Supplemented by reference TRBV7-9 and TRBJ2-1, the full variable domain reads DTGVSQNPRHKITKRGQNVTFRCDPISEHNRLYWYRQTLGQGPEFLTYFQNEAQLEKSRLLSDRFSAERPKGSFSTLEIQRTEQGDSAMYLCASSWTGDSKFFGPGTRLTVL.

The sample holds many counts of this clonotype. The V gene is TRBV7-2, the J gene TRBJ1-1, with unresolved D. In germline, CDR1 is SGHTA, CDR2 FQGNSA. The CDR3 extends over 13 amino acids. V gave up 1 base and J gave up 1 base, with 4 bases separating them. The CDR3 reads CASSLGKNTEAFF. The CDR3 bases are TGTGCCAGCAGCTTAGGAAAGAACACTGAAGCTTTCTTT. Combining the CDR3 with reference TRBV7-2 and TRBJ1-1 gives the whole variable domain GAGVSQSPSNKVTEKGKDVELRCDPISGHTALYWYRQSLGQGLEFLIYFQGNSAPDKSGLPSDRFSAERTGGSVSTLTIQRTQQEDSAVYLCASSLGKNTEAFFGQGTRLTVV.

This clonotype was seen only a few times. This sequence joins TRBV9 and TRBJ2-3; TRBD2 matches 8 bases. Losses at the gene ends were 2 bases for V and 2 bases for J; bases not matched to a gene: 4. CDR1 and CDR2 from the germline V gene are SGDLS and YYNGEE. The CDR3 runs 15 residues. The CDR3 DNA follows: TGTGCCAGCAGCGTGGGACTAGGACCCACAGATACGCAGTATTTT. Protein product: CASSVGLGPTDTQYF.

This clonotype was seen a handful of times. The chain links TRBV7-6 to TRBJ2-7, with TRBD1 matching 11 bases. Losses at the gene ends were 3 bases for V and 6 bases for J; bases not matched to a gene: 13. CDR3 length equals 17 residues. CDR1 is SGHVS, CDR2 FNYEAQ, per germline. CDR3 in DNA: TGTGCCAGCAGCTTGGACCGGGACAGGGGGATTAGGGTCGAGCAGTACTTC. Translated, it gives CASSLDRDRGIRVEQYF.

The chain joins TRBV7-8 to TRBJ1-4; no clear D gene. Germline CDR1 is SGHVS and CDR2 is FQNEAQ. The CDR3 is 15 residues long. Trimming cost V 5 bases and J 0 bases, with 10 bases left between them. CDR3 nucleotide sequence: TGTGCCAGCAGCACGACCGTTGCAACTAATGAAAAACTGTTTTTT. It specifies CASSTTVATNEKLFF.

CDR3 protein: CSAPTGTGNEKLFF. The CDR3 DNA follows: TGCAGTGCTCCGACTGGGACAGGGAATGAAAAACTGTTTTTT. The chain is built from TRBV20-1 and TRBJ1-4; 9 bases are a match to TRBD1. This CDR3 region has 14 residues. The germline CDR1 and CDR2 sequences are DFQATT and SNEGSKA (reference sequence). The J segment lost 5 bases and the V segment lost 5 bases, leaving 6 bases of the junction unmatched.

The J gene is TRBJ2-3, the V gene TRBV5-8; a weak D match, TRBD1 (5 bases). Germline CDR1 and CDR2: SGHTS and YDEGEE. CDR3 length: 14 amino acids. V lost 0 bases and J lost 6, with 11 bases in between. CDR3 sequence reads: CASSLGGVVDTQYF. The CDR3 DNA is TGTGCCAGCAGCTTGGGGGGCGTGGTCGATACGCAGTATTTT. The complete variable domain, with remaining parts taken from reference TRBV5-8 and TRBJ2-3, reads EAGVTQSPTHLIKTRGQQATLRCSPISGHTSVYWYQQALGLGLQFLLWYDEGEERNRGNFPPRFSGRQFPNYSSELNVNALELEDSALYLCASSLGGVVDTQYFGPGTRLTVL.

This clonotype was detected ten times or more. The rearrangement links TRBV9 to TRBJ2-1; the match to TRBD1 covers 10 bases. Germline CDR1 SGDLS, CDR2 YYNGEE. CDR3 length equals 15 residues. The J segment lost 5 bases and the V segment lost 0 bases, leaving 2 bases of the junction unmatched. The CDR3 reads CASSVAGQGNNEQFF. In DNA, the CDR3 is TGTGCCAGCAGCGTAGCGGGACAGGGGAACAATGAGCAGTTCTTC.

This clonotype was detected many times. The rearrangement links TRBV10-2 to TRBJ2-7; 10 positions agree with TRBD2. The CDR3 is 14 residues long. CDR1 and CDR2 from the germline V gene are WSHSY and SAAADI. Trimming removed 7 bases from V and 0 bases from J; junction bases left unmatched: 3. The CDR3 bases are TGCGCCAGCACCGGACTAGCGGTCTCCTACGAGCAGTACTTC. Amino acids: CASTGLAVSYEQYF.

This clonotype was observed a handful of times. V usage is TRBV27 and J usage is TRBJ1-4; D is uncertain. Per germline, CDR1 MNHEY and CDR2 SMNVEV (reference sequence). The CDR3 loop spans 14 amino acids. V shed 4 bases and J shed 3 bases, with 9 bases lying between them. The CDR3 nucleotides read TGTGCCAGCAGTTCTGGGTCAGCTAATGAAAAACTGTTTTTT. It specifies CASSSGSANEKLFF.

In this sample, this clonotype turned up once. DNA for the CDR3: TGCGCCAGCAGCCCAAACAGGGATAGCAATCAGCCCCAGCATTTT. Translated, it gives CASSPNRDSNQPQHF. The chain uses TRBV4-1 and TRBJ1-5, with D maybe TRBD1 (6 bases). V lost 4 bases, J lost 0 bases, and 10 bases lay in between. This CDR3 has 15 amino acids. CDR1 is MGHRA, CDR2 YSYEKL, per germline.

There are a few counts of this clonotype. The rearrangement uses TRBV30 and TRBJ1-2; TRBD1 aligns across 7 bases. The J segment lost 3 bases and the V segment lost 3 bases, leaving 19 bases of the junction unmatched. The CDR3 loop spans 18 amino acids. Germline V gives CDR1 GTSNPN, CDR2 SVGIG (reference sequence). CDR3 sequence reads: CAWSEWPGGSLPDYGYTF. CDR3 nucleotides: TGTGCCTGGAGCGAGTGGCCAGGGGGGTCCCTTCCGGACTATGGCTACACCTTC.

Here the CDR3 DNA reads TGTGCCAGCAGCCTTTGGCGGGACCCCTACGAGCAGTACTTC. Protein product: CASSLWRDPYEQYF. The chain recombines TRBV3-1 with TRBJ2-7; tentative D call: TRBD2 (6 bases). From germline, CDR1 is LGHDT and CDR2 YNNKEL (reference sequence). The CDR3 is 14 residues long. V was cut by 4 bases and J by 2 bases, with 12 bases left in between.

This clonotype was counted between two and nine times. The chain is built from TRBV5-5 and TRBJ2-7; D is unclear. The germline gives CDR1 SGHKS, CDR2 YYEKEE (reference sequence). The CDR3 length is 11 residues. Trimming stripped 1 base from V and 6 bases from J, with 5 bases between. The CDR3 here is CASSLYPEQYF. CDR3 nucleotide sequence: TGTGCCAGCAGCTTGTACCCCGAGCAGTACTTC.

The chain joins TRBV11-2 to TRBJ1-4; TRBD1 matches at 9 bases. This CDR3 is 20 amino acids long. With V trimmed by 0 bases and J by 3 bases, 14 bases remained unmatched. Germline V gene lookup returns CDR1 SGHAT and CDR2 FQNNGV. The CDR3 DNA reads TGTGCCAGCAGCTTAGATACAGGGGGCGCATCGATCGGAGCTAATGAAAAACTGTTTTTT. Protein product: CASSLDTGGASIGANEKLFF.

This clonotype was seen only a few times. The genes are TRBV2 and TRBJ2-7; a weak D match, TRBD2 (7 bases). Trimming took 4 bases from V and 5 from J, leaving 15 bases between them. CDR3 length equals 14 residues. Germline V gives CDR1 SNHLY, CDR2 FYNNEI. Here the CDR3 DNA reads TGTGCCAGCAGTGGCCGGGGGGCGGGGAACGAGCAGTACTTC. Amino acids: CASSGRGAGNEQYF.

This clonotype was counted many times. The chain couples TRBV29-1 to TRBJ1-5; 8 bases map to TRBD1. The CDR3 sequence is 13 residues long. J gave up 7 bases and V 6 bases, and 8 bases lay outside the gene matches. CDR1 SQVTM and CDR2 ANQGSEA come from the germline V gene. This CDR3 is CSVRDRPAQPQHF. DNA for the CDR3: TGCAGCGTAAGGGACAGGCCGGCGCAGCCCCAGCATTTT.

This clonotype showed up many times. The rearrangement joins TRBV5-6 to TRBJ2-1, with a possible D match to TRBD2 (5 bases). V gave up 4 bases and J gave up 0 bases, with 5 bases separating them. This CDR3 is built from 13 residues. The germline gives CDR1 SGHDT, CDR2 YYEEEE. The CDR3 DNA follows: TGTGCCAGCAGCGGGAGCTCCTACAATGAGCAGTTCTTC. Its translation is CASSGSSYNEQFF.

There are many counts of this clonotype. This chain links TRBV20-1 with TRBJ2-1, with TRBD2 identical over 10 bases. With 0 bases clipped from V and 7 bases from J, the junction kept 15 bases outside the gene matches. Germline loops: CDR1 DFQATT, CDR2 SNEGSKA (reference sequence). The CDR3 sequence is 18 residues long. CDR3 sequence reads: CSARDRISGRPGRNEQFF. The CDR3 bases are TGCAGTGCTAGAGATAGGATTAGCGGGAGGCCGGGAAGAAATGAGCAGTTCTTC.

This clonotype showed up many times. V and J are TRBV30 and TRBJ2-1; 8 positions match TRBD1. Germline lookup yields CDR1 GTSNPN and CDR2 SVGIG (reference sequence). CDR3 length: 12 amino acids. CDR3 coding DNA: TGTGCGTGGCTGCAGGGGGCAGGGGAGCAGTTCTTC. It translates to CAWLQGAGEQFF.

The table lists this clonotype with many counts. This chain uses TRBV29-1 with TRBJ2-1, with D unclear. V lost 1 base to trimming and J lost 8 bases, with 18 bases between them. The length of the CDR3 is 15 residues. CDR1 SQVTM and CDR2 ANQGSEA come from the germline V gene. DNA for the CDR3: TGCAGCGTTGAAGTGGCGACGGCTATCGGCGATGAGCAGTTCTTC. Translated, it gives CSVEVATAIGDEQFF.

This clonotype appeared many times. The rearrangement links TRBV20-1 to TRBJ2-4, with D possibly matching TRBD2 (6 bases). This CDR3 is 15 amino acids long. From germline, CDR1 is DFQATT and CDR2 SNEGSKA (reference sequence). The ends were cut back, 0 bases at V and 5 bases at J, with 14 bases in the middle. The CDR3 is CSARDGTGSQNIQYF. Written as DNA, the CDR3 is TGCAGTGCTAGAGACGGGACCGGGAGCCAAAACATTCAGTACTTC.

Many counts were recorded for this clonotype. The chain joins TRBV28 to TRBJ2-7; 7 nucleotides align to TRBD1. CDR1 and CDR2 from the germline V gene are MDHEN and SYDVKM. Germline trimming cut 7 bases from V and 11 bases from J; bases unmatched to any gene: 11. The CDR3 runs 12 residues. The DNA of the CDR3 is TGTGCCAGCACCTTGACAGGGACCCCAGAGTACTTC. As protein: CASTLTGTPEYF.